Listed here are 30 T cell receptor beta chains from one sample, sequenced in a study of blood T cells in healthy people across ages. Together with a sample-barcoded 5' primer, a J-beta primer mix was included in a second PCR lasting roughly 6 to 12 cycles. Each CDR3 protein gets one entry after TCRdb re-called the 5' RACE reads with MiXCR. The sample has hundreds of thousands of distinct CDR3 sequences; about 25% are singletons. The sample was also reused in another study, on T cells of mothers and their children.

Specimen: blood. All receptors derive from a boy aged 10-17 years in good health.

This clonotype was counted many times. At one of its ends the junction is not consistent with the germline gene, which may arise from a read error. This chain's CDR3 is CASSLSGTDTQYF. Here the CDR3 DNA reads TGTGCTAGCAGCTTATCGGGGACAGATACGCAGTATTTT. V usage is TRBV7-7 and J usage is TRBJ2-3; tentative D call: TRBD2 (5 bases). There are 13 residues in the CDR3. Germline assignment: CDR1 SSHAT and CDR2 FNYEAQ (reference sequence).

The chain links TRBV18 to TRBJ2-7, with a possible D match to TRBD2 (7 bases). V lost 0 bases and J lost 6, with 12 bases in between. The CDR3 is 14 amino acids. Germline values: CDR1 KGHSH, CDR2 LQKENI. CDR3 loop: CASSPPVGGLEQYF. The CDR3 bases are TGTGCCAGCTCACCACCAGTCGGGGGGCTCGAGCAGTACTTC.

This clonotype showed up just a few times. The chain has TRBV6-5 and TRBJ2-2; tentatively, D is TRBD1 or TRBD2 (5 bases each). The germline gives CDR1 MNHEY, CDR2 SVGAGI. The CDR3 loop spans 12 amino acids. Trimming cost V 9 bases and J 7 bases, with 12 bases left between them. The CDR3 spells CASQRGSGELFF. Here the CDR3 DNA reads TGTGCCAGTCAGAGGGGTAGCGGGGAGCTGTTTTTT.

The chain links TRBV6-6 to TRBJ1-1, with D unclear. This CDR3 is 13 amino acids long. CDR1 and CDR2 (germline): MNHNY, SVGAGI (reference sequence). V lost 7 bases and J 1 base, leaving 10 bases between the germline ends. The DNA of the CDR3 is TGTGCCAGCACTCCGGACGGGAACACTGAAGCTTTCTTT. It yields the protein CASTPDGNTEAFF.

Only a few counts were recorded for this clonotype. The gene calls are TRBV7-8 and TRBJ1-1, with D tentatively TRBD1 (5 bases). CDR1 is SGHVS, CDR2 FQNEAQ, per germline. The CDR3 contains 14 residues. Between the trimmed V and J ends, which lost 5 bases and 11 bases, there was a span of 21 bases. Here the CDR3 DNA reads TGTGCCAGCAGCCGAACAGAGGGGAACGGCGTGGCTTTCTTT. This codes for CASSRTEGNGVAFF. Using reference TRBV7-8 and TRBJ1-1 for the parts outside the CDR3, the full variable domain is GAGVSQSPRYKVAKRGQDVALRCDPISGHVSLFWYQQALGQGPEFLTYFQNEAQLDKSGLPSDRFFAERPEGSVSTLKIQRTQQEDSAVYLCASSRTEGNGVAFFGQGTRLTVV.

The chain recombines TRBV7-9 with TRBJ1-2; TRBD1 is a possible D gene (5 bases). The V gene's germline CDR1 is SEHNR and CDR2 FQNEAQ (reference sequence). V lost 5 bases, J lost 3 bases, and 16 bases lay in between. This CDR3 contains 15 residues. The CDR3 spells CASSRRPTGDYGYTF. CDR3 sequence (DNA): TGTGCCAGCAGCCGCAGACCTACGGGGGACTATGGCTACACCTTC.

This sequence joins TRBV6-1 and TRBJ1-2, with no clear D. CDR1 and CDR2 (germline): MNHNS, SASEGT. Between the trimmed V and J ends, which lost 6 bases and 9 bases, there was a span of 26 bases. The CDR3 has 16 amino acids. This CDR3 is CASSQKGGPGPGSYTF. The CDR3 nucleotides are TGTGCCAGCAGCCAAAAGGGCGGGCCCGGGCCGGGGAGCTACACCTTC.

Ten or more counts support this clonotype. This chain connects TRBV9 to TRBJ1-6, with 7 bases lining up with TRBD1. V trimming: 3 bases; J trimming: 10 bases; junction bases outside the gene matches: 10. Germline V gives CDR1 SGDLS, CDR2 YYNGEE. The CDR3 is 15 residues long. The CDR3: CASSAQGGYGSPLHF. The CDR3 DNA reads TGTGCCAGCAGCGCTCAGGGGGGCTACGGATCACCCCTCCACTTT.

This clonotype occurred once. The CDR3 bases are TGTGCCAGCAGTTTTGGACTGGTAGCGGGAAAGTACAATGAGCAGTTCTTC. It specifies CASSFGLVAGKYNEQFF. This chain uses TRBV12-3 or TRBV12-4 with TRBJ2-1; 8 nucleotides line up with TRBD2. The CDR3 is 17 amino acids. J gave up 4 bases and V 3 bases, and 11 bases lay outside the gene matches.

CDR3 in DNA: TGTGCCAGTAGCAACTATGGGGCCAACGTCCTGACTTTC. Encoded protein: CASSNYGANVLTF. V and J are TRBV19 and TRBJ2-6; no clear D gene. The V gene's germline CDR1 is LNHDA and CDR2 SQIVND (reference sequence). This CDR3 has 13 amino acids. Trimming stripped 6 bases from V and 3 bases from J, with 6 bases between.

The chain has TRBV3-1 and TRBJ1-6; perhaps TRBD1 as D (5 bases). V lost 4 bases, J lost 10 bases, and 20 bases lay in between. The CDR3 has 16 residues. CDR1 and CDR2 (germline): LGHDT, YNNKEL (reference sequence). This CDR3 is CASSRRGGVSGSPLHF. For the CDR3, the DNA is TGTGCCAGCAGCCGCCGCGGGGGGGTCTCAGGGTCACCCCTCCACTTT. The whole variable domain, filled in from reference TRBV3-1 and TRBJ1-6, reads DTAVSQTPKYLVTQMGNDKSIKCEQNLGHDTMYWYKQDSKKFLKIMFSYNNKELIINETVPNRFSPKSPDKAHLNLHINSLELGDSAVYFCASSRRGGVSGSPLHFGNGTRLTVT.

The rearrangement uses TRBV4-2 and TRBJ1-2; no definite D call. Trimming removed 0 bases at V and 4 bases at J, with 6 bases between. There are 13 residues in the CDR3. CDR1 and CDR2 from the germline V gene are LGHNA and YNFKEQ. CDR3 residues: CASSQDLLYGYTF. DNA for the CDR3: TGTGCCAGCAGCCAAGATTTACTCTATGGCTACACCTTC.

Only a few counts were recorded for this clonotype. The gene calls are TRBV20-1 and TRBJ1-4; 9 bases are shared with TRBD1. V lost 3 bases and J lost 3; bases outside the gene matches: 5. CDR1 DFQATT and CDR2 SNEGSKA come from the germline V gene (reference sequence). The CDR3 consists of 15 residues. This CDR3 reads CSARGQGSANEKLFF. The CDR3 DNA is TGCAGTGCTAGGGGACAGGGCAGCGCTAATGAAAAACTGTTTTTT.

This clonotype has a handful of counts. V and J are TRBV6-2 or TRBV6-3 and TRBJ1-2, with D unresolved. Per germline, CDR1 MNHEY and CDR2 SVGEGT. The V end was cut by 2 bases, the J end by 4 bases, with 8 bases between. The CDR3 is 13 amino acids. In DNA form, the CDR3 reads TGTGCCAGCAGTTACGCGGTTTCCTATGGCTACACCTTC. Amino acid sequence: CASSYAVSYGYTF.

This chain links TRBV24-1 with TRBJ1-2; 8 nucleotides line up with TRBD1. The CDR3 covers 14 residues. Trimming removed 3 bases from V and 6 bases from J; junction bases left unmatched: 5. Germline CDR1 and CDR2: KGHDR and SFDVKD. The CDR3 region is CATSDGGRGHGYTF. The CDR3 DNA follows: TGTGCCACCAGTGATGGGGGCAGGGGGCATGGCTACACCTTC.

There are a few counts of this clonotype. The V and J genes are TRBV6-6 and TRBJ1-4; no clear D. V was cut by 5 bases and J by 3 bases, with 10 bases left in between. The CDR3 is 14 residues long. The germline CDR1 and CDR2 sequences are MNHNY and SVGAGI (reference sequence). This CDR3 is CASSPLGSNEKLFF. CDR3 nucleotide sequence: TGTGCCAGCAGTCCCTTGGGGTCTAATGAAAAACTGTTTTTT.

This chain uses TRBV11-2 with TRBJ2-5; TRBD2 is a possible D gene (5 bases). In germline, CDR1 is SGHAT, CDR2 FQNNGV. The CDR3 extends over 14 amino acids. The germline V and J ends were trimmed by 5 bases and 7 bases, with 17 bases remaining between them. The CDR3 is CASSPIEGPGTQYF. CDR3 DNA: TGTGCCAGCAGCCCTATCGAGGGTCCGGGGACCCAGTACTTC.

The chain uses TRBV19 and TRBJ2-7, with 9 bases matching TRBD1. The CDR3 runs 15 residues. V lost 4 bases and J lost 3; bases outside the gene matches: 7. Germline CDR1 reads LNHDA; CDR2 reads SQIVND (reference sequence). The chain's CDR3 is CASSTQGQGLYEQYF. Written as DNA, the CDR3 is TGTGCCAGTAGTACCCAAGGACAGGGGCTCTACGAGCAGTACTTC.

CDR3 sequence (DNA): TGTGCCAGCAGCTTATACAGCGATGAAAAACTGTTTTTT. It yields the protein CASSLYSDEKLFF. This chain connects TRBV7-9 to TRBJ1-4; D call uncertain. This CDR3 comprises 13 residues. Between the trimmed V and J ends, which lost 2 bases and 6 bases, there was a span of 7 bases. Looked up from germline, CDR1 is SEHNR and CDR2 is FQNEAQ (reference sequence).

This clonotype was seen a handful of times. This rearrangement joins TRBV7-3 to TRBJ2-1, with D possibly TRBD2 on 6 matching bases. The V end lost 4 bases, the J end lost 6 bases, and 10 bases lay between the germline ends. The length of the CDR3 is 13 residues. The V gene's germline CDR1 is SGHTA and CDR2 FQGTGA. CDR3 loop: CASSSGVFNEQFF. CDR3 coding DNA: TGTGCCAGCAGCTCGGGAGTCTTCAATGAGCAGTTCTTC.

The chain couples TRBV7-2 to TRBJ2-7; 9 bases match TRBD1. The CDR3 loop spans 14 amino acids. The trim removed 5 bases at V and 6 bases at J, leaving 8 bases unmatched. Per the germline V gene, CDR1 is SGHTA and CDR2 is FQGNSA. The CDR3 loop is CASSQGTGSSEQYF. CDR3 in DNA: TGTGCCAGCAGCCAAGGGACAGGGAGCAGCGAGCAGTACTTC.

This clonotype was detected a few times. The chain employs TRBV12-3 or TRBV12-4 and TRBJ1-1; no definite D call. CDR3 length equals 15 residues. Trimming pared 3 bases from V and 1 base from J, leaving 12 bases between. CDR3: CASSFGTYQNTEAFF. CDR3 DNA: TGTGCCAGCAGTTTCGGTACTTACCAGAACACTGAAGCTTTCTTT.

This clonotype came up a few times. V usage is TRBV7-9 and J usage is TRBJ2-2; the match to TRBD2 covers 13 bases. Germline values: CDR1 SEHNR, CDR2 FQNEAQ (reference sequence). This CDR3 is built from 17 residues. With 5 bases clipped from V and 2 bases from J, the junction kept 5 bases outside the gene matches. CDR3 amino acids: CASSPRTSGGNTGELFF. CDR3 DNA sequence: TGTGCCAGCAGCCCTCGGACTAGCGGGGGCAACACCGGGGAGCTGTTTTTT.

The CDR3 here is CASSPPFRLGTEAFF. DNA for the CDR3: TGTGCCAGCAGTCCCCCGTTTCGGCTCGGGACTGAAGCTTTCTTT. The chain has TRBV7-9 and TRBJ1-1; D unclear. CDR1 and CDR2 (germline): SEHNR, FQNEAQ (reference sequence). The CDR3 is 15 amino acids. Deletions cut 6 bases from V and 5 bases from J, with 19 bases between.

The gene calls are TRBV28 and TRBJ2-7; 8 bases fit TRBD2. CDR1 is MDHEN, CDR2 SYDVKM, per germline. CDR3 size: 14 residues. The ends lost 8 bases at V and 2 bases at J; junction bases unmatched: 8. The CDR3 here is CASLSPGLAYEQYF. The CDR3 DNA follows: TGTGCCAGCCTCTCACCGGGACTAGCCTACGAGCAGTACTTC.

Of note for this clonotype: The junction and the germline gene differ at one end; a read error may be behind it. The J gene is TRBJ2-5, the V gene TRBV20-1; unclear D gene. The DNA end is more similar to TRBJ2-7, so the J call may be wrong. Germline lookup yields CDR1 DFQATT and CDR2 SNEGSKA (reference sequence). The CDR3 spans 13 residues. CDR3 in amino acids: CSAPLGLTYEQYF. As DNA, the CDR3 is TGTAGTGCTCCCCTAGGGTTGACCTACGAGCAGTACTTC.

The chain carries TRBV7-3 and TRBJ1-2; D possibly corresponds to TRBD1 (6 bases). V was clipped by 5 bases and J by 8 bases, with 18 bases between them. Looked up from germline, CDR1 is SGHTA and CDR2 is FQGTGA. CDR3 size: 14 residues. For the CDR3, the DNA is TGTGCCAGCAGCGCGGGGACGCCTGGGGGCGGCTACACCTTC. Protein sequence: CASSAGTPGGGYTF.

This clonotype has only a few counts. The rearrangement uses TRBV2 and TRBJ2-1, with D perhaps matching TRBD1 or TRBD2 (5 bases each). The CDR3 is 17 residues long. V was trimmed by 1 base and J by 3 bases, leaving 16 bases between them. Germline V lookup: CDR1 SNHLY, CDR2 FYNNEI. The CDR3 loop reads CASSEGGWGINYNEQFF. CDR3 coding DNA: TGTGCCAGCAGTGAAGGGGGTTGGGGGATTAACTACAATGAGCAGTTCTTC.

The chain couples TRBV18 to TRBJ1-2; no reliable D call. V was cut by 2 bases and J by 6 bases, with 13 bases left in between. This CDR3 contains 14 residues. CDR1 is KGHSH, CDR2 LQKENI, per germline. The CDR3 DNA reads TGTGCCAGCTCACCATACGTAGGCGTACATGGCTACACCTTC. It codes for CASSPYVGVHGYTF.

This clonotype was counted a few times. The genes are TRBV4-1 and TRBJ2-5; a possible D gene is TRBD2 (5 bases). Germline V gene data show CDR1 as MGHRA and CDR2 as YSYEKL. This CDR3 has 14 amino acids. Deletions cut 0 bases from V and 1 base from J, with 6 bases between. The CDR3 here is CASSQDLAQETQYF. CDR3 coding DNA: TGCGCCAGCAGCCAAGATCTAGCCCAAGAGACCCAGTACTTC.